The source of this T cell receptor (beta chain) is a study of OX40 agonist ivuxolimab in advanced cancers. Overall study: Hepatocellular carcinoma, melanoma, renal cell or head and neck cancer occurred in dose-escalation patients. Partial responses were achieved by three patients, of whom one had hepatocellular carcinoma and two had cutaneous melanoma.

The CDR3 consists of 14 residues. Germline CDR1 and CDR2: SQVTM and ANQGSEA. The trim removed 5 bases at V and 1 base at J, leaving 3 bases unmatched. About this clone itself: What it binds is unknown.

Study results and caveats: Doses of 0.1 to 3.0 mg/kg were accompanied by clonal expansion of CD4+ and CD8+ blood T cells by week 6.

Generated by immunoSEQ multiplex PCR, the TCRdb table keeps only in-frame clones and is missing some. This table holds just under 95,000 clones, around 87% found once. The chain joins TRBV29-1 to TRBJ2-5, with 11 bases lining up with TRBD2. The origin of this receptor is an adult with an advanced solid tumor such as melanoma, head and neck, liver or kidney cancer. The sequenced sample was CD4+ or CD8+ T cells sorted from blood, obtained in a trial of the OX40 agonist ivuxolimab. DNA for the CDR3: TGCAGCGTTCGTAGCGGGGGGGGCCAAGAGACCCAGTACTTC. Protein product: CSVRSGGGQETQYF.